A selection of T cell receptor beta chains follows, all from one sample in a study of cytomegalovirus exposure and HLA in healthy donors. Repertoires were generated with immunoSEQ multiplex PCR, while TCRdb's copy carries only in-frame clones and drops some. The sample lists over 85,000 clones, around 79% occurring once. The sequenced material came from PBMCs. The receptors originated from a woman younger than 45 in good health and CMV-seronegative. Each CDR3 is given with its conserved first and last residue. The D gene is left open where the match is weak. For some rows the clone size is stated as once, few or many, or as a class when expanded; others skip it.

DNA	CDR3	V	D	J	size
TGTGCCAGCAGTGAATCGGGGGGGGATTACTATGGCTACACCTTC	CASSESGGDYYGYTF	TRBV6-1	NA	TRBJ1-2	few
TGCGCCAGCAGCCAAGCTGCGAACACCGGGGAGCTGTTTTTT	CASSQAANTGELFF	TRBV4-3	NA	TRBJ2-2	NA
TGTGCCAGCAGCCCCTCCGGGGGTACCTACAATGAGCAGTTCTTC	CASSPSGGTYNEQFF	TRBV7-3	NA	TRBJ2-1	once
TGTGCCAGCAGGAGACGGGACTTCGTGACCGGGGAGCTGTTTTTT	CASRRRDFVTGELFF	TRBV2	NA	TRBJ2-2	few
TGTGCCAGCCGGCCGGGGAACAAGAATGAGCAGTTCTTC	CASRPGNKNEQFF	TRBV28	NA	TRBJ2-1	NA
TGTGCCATCAGGGACTACAGGGGCGAAGGCTACACCTTC	CAIRDYRGEGYTF	TRBV10-3	TRBD1	TRBJ1-2	NA
TGCGCCAGCAGCCAGGAGGGGACAGGTAACAGTGAAGCTTTCTTT	CASSQEGTGNSEAFF	TRBV4-3	TRBD1	TRBJ1-1	once
TGTGCCAGCAGGGGACTAGCTTCCTACGAGCAGTACTTC	CASRGLASYEQYF	TRBV27	TRBD2	TRBJ2-7	NA
TGCGCCAGCAGATCAGTATGGACAGGGACCCCAGAGACCCAGTACTTC	CASRSVWTGTPETQYF	TRBV5-1	TRBD1	TRBJ2-5	NA
TGTGCCAGCAGCTTGGGGTCGGTAGCGGGAATGACCGGGGAGCTGTTTTTT	CASSLGSVAGMTGELFF	TRBV7-2	TRBD2	TRBJ2-2	NA
TGTGCCAGCAACCGGGACAGGACCTACAATGAGCAGTTCTTC	CASNRDRTYNEQFF	TRBV7-2	TRBD1	TRBJ2-1	NA
TGTGCCTGGAGTGTAACGGGACTAGGGGGACATGATGAGCAGTTCTTC	CAWSVTGLGGHDEQFF	TRBV30	TRBD2	TRBJ2-1	NA
TGTGCCAGCAGTGCAGCCGGGACTAGCGTTAGAGAGCAGTTCTTC	CASSAAGTSVREQFF	TRBV28	TRBD2	TRBJ2-1	NA
TGTGCCAGCAGTTACTCGAACCAGGGTCGATGGACTGAAGCTTTCTTT	CASSYSNQGRWTEAFF	TRBV6-5	NA	TRBJ1-1	NA
TGTGCCAGCAGCTTCACGGGTCTGCCGGGTCACGAGCAGTACTTC	CASSFTGLPGHEQYF	TRBV7-8	NA	TRBJ2-7	NA
TGCGCCAGCAGCCACGGGACAACCTCGAACACCGGGGAGCTGTTTTTT	CASSHGTTSNTGELFF	TRBV4-3	NA	TRBJ2-2	NA
TGTGCCAGCAGCTTGGACGGGGGAAATGAAAAACTGTTTTTT	CASSLDGGNEKLFF	TRBV7-8	NA	TRBJ1-4	NA
TGTGCCAGCAGTTACGAGGCCTCGAGCTCCTACGAGCAGTACTTC	CASSYEASSSYEQYF	TRBV6-6	NA	TRBJ2-7	NA
TGCAGCGTTGAAGAATGGGGGCCGCTCATAGAGACTCAGTACTTC	CSVEEWGPLIETQYF	TRBV29-1	NA	TRBJ2-5	NA
TGTGCCAGCAGCCAGATTACCAGGGAGGCTGAAGCTTTCTTT	CASSQITREAEAFF	TRBV6-6	NA	TRBJ1-1	NA
TGTGCCAGCAGCCTCCGGGACAGGGGGCAAATTACCAACTACAATGAGCAGTTCTTC	CASSLRDRGQITNYNEQFF	TRBV7-2	TRBD1	TRBJ2-1	once
TGTGCCAGCAGCTCCCGGGGAGGGGTAAATGAGCAGTTCTTC	CASSSRGGVNEQFF	TRBV7-9	TRBD2	TRBJ2-1	NA
TGTGCCAGCAGCTTAGGTGGCAGTATCAATCAGCCCCAGCATTTT	CASSLGGSINQPQHF	TRBV7-9	NA	TRBJ1-5	NA
TGTGCCAGCAGCCAGACTATACAAGAGACCCAGTACTTC	CASSQTIQETQYF	TRBV5-4	NA	TRBJ2-5	NA
TGTGCCAGCAGCTTAACGCGGGGGGAGACCCAGTACTTC	CASSLTRGETQYF	TRBV7-7	TRBD2	TRBJ2-5	NA
TGTGCCTGGTGGGGACAAGGGAATTCACCCCTCCACTTT	CAWWGQGNSPLHF	TRBV30	NA	TRBJ1-6	NA
TGTGCCAGCAGCTTCGACACCTATGGCTACACCTTC	CASSFDTYGYTF	TRBV7-2	NA	TRBJ1-2	NA
TGCAGCGTCATTGGGGACACAGTATATGGCTACACCTTC	CSVIGDTVYGYTF	TRBV29-1	NA	TRBJ1-2	NA
TGTGCCAGCAGTTCAGGGGGCTTAACTGAAGCTTTCTTT	CASSSGGLTEAFF	TRBV6-6	TRBD1	TRBJ1-1	NA
TGTGCCAGCAGTCCCTCATACCCAGGGGGATATGGCAAAAACATTCAGTACTTC	CASSPSYPGGYGKNIQYF	TRBV2	TRBD1	TRBJ2-4	NA
TGTGCCAGCAGCTCTACAGGACAGGGTAGATACCAGCCCCAGCATTTT	CASSSTGQGRYQPQHF	TRBV7-9	TRBD1	TRBJ1-5	NA